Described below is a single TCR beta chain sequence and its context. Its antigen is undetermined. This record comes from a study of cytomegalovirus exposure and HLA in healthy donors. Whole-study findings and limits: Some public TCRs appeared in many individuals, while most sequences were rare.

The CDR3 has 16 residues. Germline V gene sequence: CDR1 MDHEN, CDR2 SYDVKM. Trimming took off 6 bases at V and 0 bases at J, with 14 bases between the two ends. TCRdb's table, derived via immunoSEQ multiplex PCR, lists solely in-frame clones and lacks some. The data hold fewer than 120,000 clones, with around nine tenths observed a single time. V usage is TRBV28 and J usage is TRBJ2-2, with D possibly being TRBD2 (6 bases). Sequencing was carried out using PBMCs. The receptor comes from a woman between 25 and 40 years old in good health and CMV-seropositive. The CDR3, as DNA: TGTGCCAGCAGGGGACCAGGGAGGCCGAACACCGGGGAGCTGTTTTTT. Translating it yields CASRGPGRPNTGELFF.